The 9 T cell receptor beta chains below all came from one sample that was sequenced in a study of a mutant IDH1 vaccine in newly diagnosed glioma. Time point meaning: week 11, during vaccination. Alongside topical imiquimod, each dose of vaccine comprised 300 ug of mutant IDH1 20-mer peptide. Libraries were prepared by immunoSEQ multiplex PCR; TCRdb keeps only in-frame clonotypes and omits some of them. This sample has about 120,000 clones, with roughly 75% found just once. Their target antigens are unknown. This specimen consisted of PBMCs, obtained from a glioma patient whose treatment included an IDH1 peptide vaccine. These receptor sequences come from a man aged 40-49 years with glioma.

The chain is built from TRBV18 and TRBJ1-5; D is possibly TRBD1 (5 bases). Germline CDR1 and CDR2: KGHSH and LQKENI. The length of the CDR3 is 19 residues. With 3 bases removed from V and 6 bases from J, the gap between germline ends came to 27 bases. Here the CDR3 reads CASSPSATGGSKGRQPQHF. The DNA of the CDR3 is TGTGCCAGCTCACCTTCAGCTACAGGTGGTTCAAAGGGGCGTCAGCCCCAGCATTTT.

The chain has TRBV30 and TRBJ2-7; TRBD2 matches at 9 bases. The CDR3 contains 15 residues. J gave up 3 bases and V 4 bases, and 10 bases lay outside the gene matches. Per the germline V gene, CDR1 is GTSNPN and CDR2 is SVGIG (reference sequence). The CDR3 DNA sequence: TGTGCCTGGACCCCCGCGGTAGCGGGGGTCTACGAGCAGTACTTC. The encoded protein is CAWTPAVAGVYEQYF.

This chain uses TRBV2 with TRBJ2-7; 11 bases are a match to TRBD1. The J segment lost 6 bases and the V segment lost 5 bases, leaving 6 bases of the junction unmatched. Germline CDR1 reads SNHLY; CDR2 reads FYNNEI. This CDR3 spans 14 amino acids. CDR3 sequence: CASSSGTGGSEQYF. The CDR3 DNA reads TGTGCCAGCAGTTCCGGGACAGGGGGATCCGAGCAGTACTTC.

The chain employs TRBV9 and TRBJ2-7; D possibly corresponds to TRBD2 (6 bases). Looked up from germline, CDR1 is SGDLS and CDR2 is YYNGEE. V was pared by 0 bases and J by 2 bases, with 12 bases between. This CDR3 contains 15 residues. As DNA, the CDR3 is TGTGCCAGCAGCGTAGGTGATAGCGGAACCTACGAGCAGTACTTC. It codes for CASSVGDSGTYEQYF.

The V gene is TRBV28, the J gene TRBJ2-7; 9 bases line up with TRBD1. The V segment lost 5 bases and the J segment 5 bases; nucleotides outside the gene matches: 4. Germline CDR1 reads MDHEN; CDR2 reads SYDVKM. The CDR3 totals 13 residues. In DNA form, the CDR3 reads TGTGCCAGCAGTATGGGACAGGGCGACGAGCAGTACTTC. This translates into CASSMGQGDEQYF. The full variable domain, rest sourced from reference TRBV28 and TRBJ2-7, is DVKVTQSSRYLVKRTGEKVFLECVQDMDHENMFWYRQDPGLGLRLIYFSYDVKMKEKGDIPEGYSVSREKKERFSLILESASTNQTSMYLCASSMGQGDEQYFGPGTRLTVT.

V usage is TRBV10-3 and J usage is TRBJ1-2; possible D gene TRBD1, 6 bases. Germline CDR1 and CDR2: ENHRY and SYGVKD. This CDR3 has 13 amino acids. Deletions cut 6 bases from V and 7 bases from J, with 15 bases between. CDR3 protein: CAISPTGSFGYTF. The DNA of the CDR3 is TGTGCCATCAGCCCGACAGGATCCTTTGGCTACACCTTC.

The chain links TRBV4-1 to TRBJ2-7; TRBD1 aligns across 7 bases. The CDR3 loop spans 16 amino acids. CDR1 and CDR2 (germline): MGHRA, YSYEKL. V lost 6 bases and J lost 2; bases outside the gene matches: 13. CDR3 sequence: CASSRAQQGPPYEQYF. CDR3 DNA sequence: TGCGCCAGCAGTCGCGCACAACAGGGGCCACCCTACGAGCAGTACTTC.

This clone was picked up one time. The rearrangement links TRBV10-3 to TRBJ2-3; D is unclear. V lost 6 bases, J lost 8 bases, and 18 bases lay in between. The germline CDR1 and CDR2 sequences are ENHRY and SYGVKD. The CDR3 loop spans 14 amino acids. The chain's CDR3 is CAIRNSSRTRTQYF. The DNA of the CDR3 is TGTGCCATCAGAAACAGCAGCCGCACACGTACGCAGTATTTT.

This clone was counted a few times. The J gene is TRBJ2-1, the V gene TRBV12-5; the D gene could be TRBD1 or TRBD2 (6 bases each). The V and J ends lost 0 bases and 7 bases respectively, with 22 bases between them. Germline values: CDR1 LGHNT, CDR2 FRNRAP. CDR3 length: 18 residues. The CDR3, as DNA: TGTGCTAGTGGTTTGGTGATTAGTTATGGGGGGCTGGGAAATGAGCAGTTCTTC. Translated, it gives CASGLVISYGGLGNEQFF. Drawing the rest from reference TRBV12-5 and TRBJ2-1, the complete variable domain is DARVTQTPRHKVTEMGQEVTMRCQPILGHNTVFWYRQTMMQGLELLAYFRNRAPLDDSGMPKDRFSAEMPDATLATLKIQPSEPRDSAVYFCASGLVISYGGLGNEQFFGPGTRLTVL.